Listed below are T cell receptor beta chains from one sample, sequenced in a study of identical twins. One entry per CDR3 protein results from TCRdb running MiXCR on the 5' RACE reads. The sample consists of 470,000 or so distinct CDR3 sequences, roughly 24% of them appearing once. The same data also contributed to another study, on T cells expressing NK-cell markers.

Sequenced input: CD4+ T cells sorted from blood. The receptors derive from a woman in her late teens or twenties in good health. The conserved cysteine and the conserved F or W are not part of the CDR3 here. The D gene is left open where the match is weak. Clone size is not always given. Where it is, it says once, few, many or a class for expanded clones.

V,D,J,size,CDR3
TRBV6-1,-,TRBJ2-3,few,ASRRVSGGGRDTQY
TRBV7-9,TRBD1,TRBJ1-1,-,ASSLQTGGTEAF
TRBV7-9,-,TRBJ1-1,few,ASSLARAIQDTEAF
TRBV3-1,TRBD2,TRBJ2-3,few,ASSRLTSFADTQY
TRBV3-1,TRBD2,TRBJ2-5,-,ASSRRLAGGQTQY
TRBV7-2,-,TRBJ2-7,few,ASSLGAGISYEQY
TRBV29-1,-,TRBJ2-3,-,SVRQAFRASTDTQY
TRBV29-1,-,TRBJ1-2,few,SVVPRGGYGYT
TRBV20-1,TRBD2,TRBJ2-2,-,SAWTSGRNTGELF
TRBV24-1,TRBD1,TRBJ2-5,few,ATSEGGQGAETQY
TRBV6-1,TRBD1,TRBJ2-2,-,ASRDRGSGELF
TRBV5-1,TRBD1,TRBJ2-2,few,ASSLDRTGNTGELF
TRBV24-1,TRBD2,TRBJ2-5,few,ATSDARTSGQETQY
TRBV20-1,-,TRBJ2-7,-,SASPGPYYEQY
TRBV12-3/TRBV12-4,TRBD2,TRBJ2-7,-,ASSLGLAGGAYEQY
TRBV20-1,TRBD1,TRBJ1-6,-,SASRGQGANSPLH
TRBV11-2,-,TRBJ2-3,once,ASSQGVAQY